The next 10 T cell receptor beta chains were all read from a single sample in a study of shared clonotypes between healthy human individuals. In the naive CD8 group, cells lacked CD45RO and were positively selected for CCR7, so terminally differentiated effector memory CD45RA+ cells were left out. Assay: immunoSEQ multiplex PCR; the TCRdb copy retains only in-frame clones and omits some. This table has about 2.1 million clones, 93% appearing once. Sequenced input: naive CD8+ T cells from PBMCs. Source of these receptors: a man younger than 30 in good health. Some clones in this sample may be carry-over from other donors' samples.

For the CDR3, the DNA is TGTGCCAGCAGTTACCCCGGTTCCTCTGGGGCCAACGTCCTGACTTTC. Translation: CASSYPGSSGANVLTF. This chain joins TRBV6-5 and TRBJ2-6; D remains unclear. This CDR3 comprises 16 residues. Germline V gives CDR1 MNHEY, CDR2 SVGAGI. Trimming removed 2 bases at V and 0 bases at J, with 8 bases between.

This clone was observed a few times. The same CDR3 is also encoded by other DNA sequences in this sample. The chain combines TRBV27 with TRBJ1-1; D is unclear. The CDR3 loop spans 13 amino acids. Germline CDR1 is MNHEY and CDR2 is SMNVEV (reference sequence). V was shortened by 1 base and J by 1 base, with 4 bases between the two germline ends. In DNA form, the CDR3 reads TGTGCCAGCAGTTTATTTGCGAACACTGAAGCTTTCTTT. It yields the protein CASSLFANTEAFF.

The chain recombines TRBV19 with TRBJ2-7, with unresolved D. Trimming removed 3 bases at V and 4 bases at J, with 22 bases between. The germline gives CDR1 LNHDA, CDR2 SQIVND (reference sequence). The CDR3 has 17 residues. CDR3 region: CASSIKPPKLGSYEQYF. CDR3 coding DNA: TGTGCCAGTAGTATTAAGCCCCCAAAGCTGGGTAGTTACGAGCAGTACTTC.

The chain has TRBV2 and TRBJ2-3; 11 nucleotides match TRBD2. Germline trimming cut 8 bases from V and 3 bases from J; bases unmatched to any gene: 7. This CDR3 has 15 amino acids. Per the germline V gene, CDR1 is SNHLY and CDR2 is FYNNEI. The DNA for the CDR3 is TGTGCCAGCGGGGCGGGGACTAGCGGTACAGATACGCAGTATTTT. Translation gives CASGAGTSGTDTQYF.

CDR3 DNA sequence: TGCGCCAGCAGCCAATTGGGACAGGGCCGTGGCTACACCTTC. Protein sequence: CASSQLGQGRGYTF. The chain joins TRBV4-3 to TRBJ1-2; 9 bases are a match to TRBD1. V gave up 2 bases and J gave up 7 bases; unmatched junction bases: 5. CDR3 length: 14 residues. Germline V gives CDR1 LGHNA, CDR2 YSLEER.

The V call is TRBV7-4, the J call TRBJ2-7, with a weak D call TRBD1 (6 bases). Germline CDR1 reads SGHVT; CDR2 reads SQSDAQ. CDR3 size: 13 residues. The CDR3 protein is CGVSDSPSYEQYF. CDR3 coding DNA: TGTGGGGTTTCGGACAGCCCTTCCTACGAGCAGTACTTC.

J is TRBJ2-1 and V is TRBV4-3, with a weak D call TRBD2 (5 bases). CDR1 is LGHNA and CDR2 is YSLEER in the germline V gene. V was trimmed by 0 bases and J by 4 bases, leaving 13 bases between them. The CDR3 is 16 amino acids. The CDR3 nucleotides are TGCGCCAGCAGCCAAGAATCGCCTAGCCGTTACAATGAGCAGTTCTTC. Translating gives CASSQESPSRYNEQFF.

The chain links TRBV5-1 to TRBJ2-7, with TRBD2 identical over 10 bases. Germline lookup yields CDR1 SGHRS and CDR2 YFSETQ. This CDR3 is 17 amino acids long. After removal of 1 base from V and 0 bases from J, the junction contained 7 bases not matched to a gene. CDR3 amino acids: CASSLSRLAGVSYEQYF. The CDR3 coding sequence is TGCGCCAGCAGCTTGAGTCGGCTAGCGGGAGTCTCCTACGAGCAGTACTTC.

The gene calls are TRBV9 and TRBJ2-7; D unresolved. The V end lost 4 bases, the J end lost 7 bases, and 18 bases lay between the germline ends. Per germline, CDR1 SGDLS and CDR2 YYNGEE. This CDR3 spans 14 amino acids. CDR3 in amino acids: CASSHNMNLREQYF. CDR3 in DNA: TGTGCCAGCAGCCATAACATGAACCTTAGGGAGCAGTACTTC.

DNA for the CDR3: TGCGCCAGCAGCCTCCGACAGCAAGAGACCCAGTACTTC. It translates to CASSLRQQETQYF. The rearrangement uses TRBV4-1 and TRBJ2-5; D perhaps matches TRBD1 (5 bases). V shed 4 bases and J shed 2 bases, with 8 bases lying between them. This CDR3 spans 13 amino acids. The germline CDR1 and CDR2 sequences are MGHRA and YSYEKL.